This TCR beta chain was documented in a study of cytomegalovirus exposure and HLA in healthy donors (TCRdb year 2017). About the full investigation: According to an earlier analysis of several hundred of the donors, some 180 million T cells yielded some 110 million unique TCR beta sequences and 250 to 350 Gb of sequence data. An early release that covered about 640 HLA-typed donors contained approximately 300 gigabases of sequencing data and tens of millions of unique TCR sequences. The study aimed to test whether signatures of past pathogen exposure could be identified by cataloging public T cell receptors. Among the roughly 390 genotyped donors, 75% to 90% belonged to the genetic ancestry cluster associated with self-reported Caucasian donors. HLA typing included class I and class II loci at four-digit resolution. The number of typed donors differed by locus: about 620-630 for A, B, C, DRB1 and DQB1; some 500 for DQA1; 606 for DPA1; and approximately 450 for DPB1. Donor age, sex, ethnicity and CMV serostatus were collected together with the repertoire data. The study profiled the T cell repertoires of hundreds of subjects by immunosequencing and related them to cytomegalovirus serostatus. A separate validation cohort of approximately 120 different subjects was used in addition to the roughly 670-subject first cohort. Every discovery cohort repertoire had been produced on one sequencing platform. In an earlier analysis of 500 to 650 of the donors, high-throughput TCR beta sequencing was used to judge whether each TCR beta V gene segment behaved as functional or pseudogenic. In a later genetic analysis, genome-wide SNP genotypes for about three fifths of the roughly 670 donors were used, and that subset was treated as a discovery cohort. Roughly five DR-DQ haplotypes were treated as single units for association and clustering because of strong linkage in the cohort. To study patterns of TCR occurrence, a later analysis re-analyzed previously published TCR beta repertoires from 600 to 750 donors and added high-resolution HLA genotyping. Rather than drawing on any new phenotypic data, the later analysis identified candidate immune exposures from TCR beta sequences and the way those sequences occurred across donors. High-throughput TCR immunosequencing, statistical association of individual TCRs with disease status, and machine learning were combined to predict cytomegalovirus infection status. Across roughly 420 genotyped donors of the cohort, an average of roughly 200,000 unique TCR beta nucleotide sequences per donor were sequenced, and approximately 17% of those sequences were non-productive. What the authors observed across the whole study: The study listed 150 to 200 TCR beta chains as associated with cytomegalovirus. Correlated functional status among segregating V segments might reflect linkage disequilibrium, but an unknown experimental factor could not be ruled out. A later analysis found that most CMV-associated TCR beta chains appeared HLA-restricted, with HLA associations seemingly driven largely by CMV exposure. The 87-base-pair reads could not distinguish some IMGT-functional V segments, including TRBV6-2 and TRBV6-3, so those segments were excluded. In a later analysis, around 17,000 TCR beta sequences were associated with specific HLA alleles at a false discovery rate of 0.05. The classifier was reported to diagnose cytomegalovirus status with high specificity and sensitivity in both the original cohort and the validation cohort. Assigning TCR associations to individual alleles was difficult when HLA alleles, especially DR and DQ, strongly co-occurred. The authors suggested that the approach could potentially be extended to other disease states and immunological phenotypes. In vitro tests confirmed that a few of the cytomegalovirus-associated TCR beta chains recognize cytomegalovirus antigens. Because counts were too low, about 15 rarely observed V segments, including chromosome 9 orphons, were left out of the earlier analysis of some 640 of the donors. Broadly in line with IMGT annotations, most TCR beta V segments showed up in productive rearrangements about 90% or about 30% of the time in an earlier analysis of roughly 590 of the donors. The sequencing pipeline was judged likely to have produced a cluster of highly shared sequence variants as a technical artifact. A further reported finding was that TCR beta sequences accurately predicted the HLA-A and HLA-B alleles for most subjects in the first cohort. In a later analysis, HLA-associated TCR beta chains showed more clonal expansion and lower generation probabilities than non-associated chains that were equally common. A later genetic analysis reported fewer N-insertions in productive TCRs among donors in an Asian-associated ancestry cluster than the roughly 700-donor mean. Roughly uniform sequencing depth across donors was assumed in presence/absence analyses, although this assumption may not hold. According to a later analysis, parvovirus B19, influenza, CMV and Epstein-Barr virus appeared linked to several top co-occurrence clusters. Because HLA typing was missing for some donors at each locus, association tests included only the typed subset. While some public TCRs were present in many individuals, most TCR sequences turned up only very rarely across donors. According to a later analysis, TCR association rates differed among HLA loci, with DRB1 alleles showing the most associated TCRs and HLA-C alleles showing the fewest. Only TCR beta chains were sequenced in this cohort, and the absence of alpha or paired-chain data limited detectable features. For the cohort, immune exposure information was limited to CMV serostatus. V-gene and J-gene trimming of TCR beta chains was associated with a missense DCLRE1C variant in a later genetic analysis, and the association was replicated in an independent cohort.

Library preparation was by the immunoSEQ multiplex PCR assay. A mixture of 60 forward primers for TCR Vbeta segments and 13 reverse primers for TCR Jbeta segments was used in the multiplex PCR. Amplification of the CDR3 region of rearranged TCR beta genes was performed with a multiplex PCR assay on genomic DNA. On the Illumina HiSeq System, the amplified TCR beta libraries were sequenced as 87-base-pair reads. Regarding the original processing steps: Across the 600 to 700 repertoires, a later analysis counted 80 million or so unique TCR beta chains, around 11 million of which were shared by at least two donors. A nearest-neighbor algorithm error-corrected the raw reads and collapsed the reads into unique sequences, merging closely related sequences to remove PCR and sequencing errors. To assign V, D and J gene segments, CDR3 sequences were aligned to IMGT reference sequences. For a sequence to be retained, a match of at least six nucleotides to both a V gene segment and a J gene segment was required. A rearrangement was called productive if the CDR3 had no stop codons and remained in frame with V and J, and every other rearrangement was called non-productive. Following IMGT convention, CDR3 was defined as the stretch from the second conserved V-encoded cysteine to the conserved J-encoded phenylalanine. The earlier analysis of about 620 of the donors excluded sequences that lacked an unambiguous match to a single V gene segment. An earlier analysis of some 610 of the donors called V segments functional above 56.7% productive rearrangements and segregating when the between-donor standard deviation exceeded 5%. To diagnose cytomegalovirus status from the catalog of TCR beta chain sequences, a statistical classification framework was built. In a later analysis, TCR nucleotide sequences were compared against IMGT/GENE-DB human TR gene sequences so that V and J genes could be assigned. In a later analysis, CDR3 sequences and most-parsimonious VDJ recombination scenarios were assigned using the TCRdist pipeline. In a later analysis, each TCR beta chain was defined by its CDR3 amino acid sequence together with its V-gene family, and reads lacking a unique V-gene family were excluded. In a later analysis, fewer than 600 highly shared, low-generation-probability nucleotide sequences were removed to address suspected cross-contamination and a sequencing artifact. A later analysis calculated a clonal expansion index for each public chain from normalized within-repertoire ranks of inferred template counts. Generation probabilities in a later analysis came from a VDJ recombination model fitted to out-of-frame rearrangements, and those results were checked against IGoR. Hypergeometric tests were used in a later analysis to score TCR-TCR, TCR-HLA and TCR-CMV co-occurrence, with a repertoire-size bias correction applied to the TCR pairs. False discovery rates were estimated in a later analysis by permuting HLA or CMV assignments 20 times. In a later analysis, co-occurring TCRs were grouped using DBSCAN, with TCRdist sequence similarity added in when clustering inside HLA-allele-positive subsets. Repertoires with fewer than 30,000 or more than 120,000 public chains, plus five repertoires with anomalous nucleotide sharing, were excluded from co-occurrence clustering. In its TCRdb copy, this immuneACCESS table keeps in-frame sequences only and misses some clones. Where compared with another copy, unresolved V genes explain less than half of these, and the others have no known cause. V and J calls and clone size are those listed in that table; D and trimming were worked out from the DNA. The sample table contains around 140,000 clones; only one count was recorded for 8.5% to 10% of them. Less than 2% of the sample belongs to the ten largest clones.

The cohort consisted of 666 healthy bone marrow donors. At the time of sampling, every cohort member was nominally healthy, though immune exposures that went unrecorded were likely present. The donor tested CMV seronegative, placing the donor among the 350 or so seronegative members of the cohort. A peripheral blood sample was collected from each donor, and TCR beta sequencing was performed on peripheral blood mononuclear cells. Genomic DNA extraction from the blood cell samples was performed with the Qiagen DNeasy Blood Extraction Kit. Note on this clone: It lacks a known antigen. Base qualities are missing; no much larger clone stands one base away.

From the cysteine up to the phenylalanine, the CDR3 has a length of 14 residues. The CDR3 DNA has 42 bases and is translated from base 1. CDR1 and CDR2, per the germline V gene, are MGHDK and SYGVNS. V and J lose 0 bases and 4 bases, and a span of 9 bases separates them. The receptor's source is a man in his fifties or sixties in good health and CMV-seronegative. The V gene is TRBV25-1 and the J gene is TRBJ1-1; the D gene cannot be resolved reliably. Material for sequencing was PBMCs. The sequence in DNA is TGTGCCAGCAGTGAATACGGGGTTAGCACTGAAGCTTTCTTT. Its amino acids are CASSEYGVSTEAFF. The reference TRBV25-1 and TRBJ1-1 proteins fill in what lies around the CDR3, so the full variable domain reads EADIYQTPRYLVIGTGKKITLECSQTMGHDKMYWYQQDPGMELHLIHYSYGVNSTEKGDLSSESTVSRIRTEHFPLTLESARPSHTSQYLCASSEYGVSTEAFFGQGTRLTVV.